Following are 31 T cell receptor beta chains from one sample sequenced in a study of multiple sclerosis patients with progressive multifocal leukoencephalopathy. The time point denotes: more than five months of natalizumab therapy. TCRdb keeps only in-frame clones here, not all; method: immunoSEQ multiplex PCR. The sample lists around 30,000 clones, under 90% seen once, with over 1.2% in the top ten. Material: PBMCs, obtained from a patient treated with natalizumab. These receptors were obtained from a human donor with multiple sclerosis.

This chain uses TRBV4-3 with TRBJ1-2, with 11 bases identical to TRBD1. V trimming: 4 bases; J trimming: 7 bases; junction bases outside the gene matches: 8. The CDR3 is 15 residues long. Per the germline V gene, CDR1 is LGHNA and CDR2 is YSLEER. This CDR3 is CASSRGQGALSGYTF. CDR3 DNA sequence: TGCGCCAGCAGCCGAGGACAGGGGGCTCTTTCTGGCTACACCTTC.

The chain recombines TRBV23-1 with TRBJ1-2, with TRBD1 identical over 11 bases. TRBV23-1 is an open reading frame, and its role is uncertain. V was pared by 4 bases and J by 1 base, with 8 bases of the junction left unmatched. The CDR3 has 17 amino acids. The CDR3 is CASSPRTGGVGNYGYTF. CDR3 DNA sequence: TGCGCCAGCAGTCCCCGGACAGGGGGCGTAGGTAACTATGGCTACACCTTC.

The chain employs TRBV4-3 and TRBJ2-1; either TRBD1 or TRBD2 may fit D (5 bases each). Germline V gives CDR1 LGHNA, CDR2 YSLEER. V lost 0 bases to trimming and J lost 6 bases, with 18 bases between them. The CDR3 totals 17 residues. The CDR3 loop is CASSQDGGTALFNEQFF. CDR3 nucleotides: TGCGCCAGCAGCCAAGACGGTGGGACCGCCTTATTCAATGAGCAGTTCTTC.

This sequence joins TRBV29-1 and TRBJ2-7; 8 nucleotides match TRBD1. Germline values: CDR1 SQVTM, CDR2 ANQGSEA. The CDR3 totals 13 residues. The V gene end was trimmed by 6 bases and the J gene end by 1 base; junction bases not matched to a gene: 5. The CDR3 DNA reads TGCAGCGTCGGACAGGGCCGATCCTACGAGCAGTACTTC. It yields the protein CSVGQGRSYEQYF.

This clone was seen a handful of times. The chain employs TRBV7-6 and TRBJ1-1; 9 bases align to TRBD1. Trimming at V came to 5 bases and at J to 5 bases, leaving 9 bases not matched to a gene. This CDR3 region has 15 residues. The germline V gene encodes CDR1 SGHVS and CDR2 FNYEAQ. CDR3 sequence: CASSAWTGAGTEAFF. The CDR3 DNA reads TGTGCCAGCAGCGCCTGGACAGGGGCGGGGACTGAAGCTTTCTTT.

This chain uses TRBV2 with TRBJ1-2; TRBD1 is a possible D gene (5 bases). Germline CDR1 is SNHLY and CDR2 is FYNNEI. V was clipped by 7 bases and J by 5 bases, with 8 bases between them. The CDR3 contains 11 residues. The CDR3, as DNA: TGTGCCAGCATGGGGGAATATGGCTACACCTTC. This sequence encodes CASMGEYGYTF.

The rearrangement joins TRBV7-9 to TRBJ2-5, with D perhaps matching TRBD1 or TRBD2 (6 bases each). The DNA end is a closer match to TRBJ2-7, so the J assignment may be wrong. The CDR3 contains 14 residues. Germline V CDR1 and CDR2: SEHNR, FQNEAQ (reference sequence). CDR3 residues: CASSARGDPGEQYF. The CDR3, as DNA: TGTGCCAGCAGCGCGAGGGGGGATCCTGGCGAGCAGTACTTC.

The V and J genes are TRBV2 and TRBJ1-5, with a possible D match to TRBD1 (6 bases). The CDR3 spans 14 residues. Trimming removed 6 bases from V and 0 bases from J, with 9 bases in between. Germline V CDR1 and CDR2: SNHLY, FYNNEI. In DNA form, the CDR3 reads TGTGCCAGCAGCGGACAGATTAGCAATCAGCCCCAGCATTTT. Translating it yields CASSGQISNQPQHF.

The rearrangement links TRBV15 to TRBJ1-2, with D perhaps matching TRBD1 (6 bases). The CDR3 is 13 amino acids. Trimming left V 6 bases short and J 3 bases short, with 11 bases between. Germline-derived CDR1 and CDR2 are LNHNV and YYDKDF (reference sequence). In DNA form, the CDR3 reads TGTGCCACCAGTTCAGGGGAGCACTATGGCTACACCTTC. It encodes CATSSGEHYGYTF.

Concerning this clone itself: Additional DNA sequences in this sample encode the identical CDR3. The gene calls are TRBV5-4 and TRBJ2-7; possibly TRBD1 or TRBD2 for D (5 bases each). The CDR3 contains 15 residues. V was shortened by 1 base and J by 3 bases, with 14 bases between the two germline ends. Germline V gene data show CDR1 as SGHNT and CDR2 as YYREEE (reference sequence). CDR3 sequence (DNA): TGTGCCAGCAGCTTGTTTGGGGGAATCGACTACGAGCAGTACTTC. This sequence encodes CASSLFGGIDYEQYF.

The chain carries TRBV11-2 and TRBJ2-2; weak D call: TRBD1 (6 bases). There are 17 residues in the CDR3. Trimming left V 1 base short and J 5 bases short, with 17 bases between. The germline V gene has CDR1 SGHAT and CDR2 FQNNGV. The DNA for the CDR3 is TGTGCCAGCAGCTTAGTCCCCGTCGACAGGAGAACCGGGGAGCTGTTTTTT. Protein sequence: CASSLVPVDRRTGELFF.

This clone was counted only a few times. The V and J genes are TRBV7-9 and TRBJ1-2, with D possibly matching TRBD1 (6 bases). The CDR3 length is 14 residues. CDR1 and CDR2 (germline): SEHNR, FQNEAQ (reference sequence). V shed 5 bases and J shed 6 bases, with 16 bases lying between them. The CDR3 sequence: CASSPGEGVDGYTF. CDR3 sequence (DNA): TGTGCCAGCAGCCCGGGGGAGGGGGTTGATGGCTACACCTTC.

This sequence joins TRBV28 and TRBJ2-7; D remains unclear. V lost 8 bases, J lost 6 bases, and 11 bases lay in between. Germline CDR1 and CDR2: MDHEN and SYDVKM. This CDR3 is built from 11 residues. The CDR3 spells CASRSNTEQYF. The CDR3, as DNA: TGTGCCAGCCGCTCAAACACCGAGCAGTACTTC.

V is TRBV29-1 and J is TRBJ2-7, with D possibly matching TRBD1 (5 bases). Per germline, CDR1 SQVTM and CDR2 ANQGSEA. The CDR3 spans 14 residues. V dropped 3 bases and J dropped 1 base, with 13 bases sitting between them. CDR3 DNA sequence: TGCAGCGTTGACCTAGGGGTCACGTCCTACGAGCAGTACTTC. Translating it yields CSVDLGVTSYEQYF.

The chain joins TRBV5-8 to TRBJ2-7; TRBD2 aligns across 12 bases. V lost 4 bases, J lost 2 bases, and 10 bases stayed unmatched. The germline gives CDR1 SGHTS, CDR2 YDEGEE. The CDR3 sequence is 17 residues long. CDR3 in amino acids: CASSRLLSSGRAYEQYF. The DNA of the CDR3 is TGTGCCAGCAGCCGACTTCTTTCTAGCGGGAGGGCCTACGAGCAGTACTTC.

This rearrangement joins TRBV12-5 to TRBJ1-5; D not resolved. Trimming removed 7 bases from V and 1 base from J, with 20 bases in between. Germline-derived CDR1 and CDR2 are LGHNT and FRNRAP. The CDR3 has 17 amino acids. CDR3 sequence reads: CASDTGEGSWSNQPQHF. The CDR3 DNA follows: TGTGCTAGTGACACCGGGGAGGGCAGTTGGAGCAATCAGCCCCAGCATTTT.

This rearrangement joins TRBV29-1 to TRBJ1-1; D is unclear. Trimming took off 7 bases at V and 3 bases at J, with 15 bases between the two ends. Germline V CDR1 and CDR2: SQVTM, ANQGSEA. The CDR3 covers 13 residues. The CDR3 loop is CSAGKLGDTEAFF. CDR3 in DNA: TGCAGCGCCGGGAAGCTCGGGGACACTGAAGCTTTCTTT.

The chain links TRBV19 to TRBJ1-1; D unclear. The CDR3 covers 11 residues. Germline assignment: CDR1 LNHDA and CDR2 SQIVND (reference sequence). V lost 3 bases, J lost 12 bases, and 11 bases lay in between. In nucleotides, the CDR3 is TGTGCCAGTAGTATGAGTGTGAGAACTTTCTTT. Translation: CASSMSVRTFF.

The rearrangement joins TRBV4-3 to TRBJ1-1; the D is unclear. The CDR3 is made up of 14 amino acids. CDR1 and CDR2 from the germline V gene are LGHNA and YSLEER. V was pared by 0 bases and J by 6 bases, with 11 bases between. CDR3 in amino acids: CASSQDTAHPEAFF. CDR3 coding DNA: TGCGCCAGCAGCCAAGATACTGCCCACCCTGAAGCTTTCTTT.

This clone has only one observation. The chain has TRBV6-1 and TRBJ2-5; D uncertain. The end of the DNA fits TRBJ2-7 better, so the J call may be wrong. The CDR3 is made up of 11 amino acids. Germline assignment: CDR1 MNHNS and CDR2 SASEGT. The CDR3 region has the DNA TGTGCCAGCAGTGGGATCTACGAGCAGTACTTC. Its translation is CASSGIYEQYF.

This rearrangement joins TRBV4-2 to TRBJ2-1; 11 bases map to TRBD2. The CDR3 has 19 amino acids. The junction had 21 bases not matched to a gene; V was cut back by 2 bases and J by 12 bases. Germline loops: CDR1 LGHNA, CDR2 YNFKEQ. This CDR3 reads CASSQTIRLAGLRTMRQFF. The CDR3 DNA sequence: TGTGCCAGCAGCCAAACCATCAGACTAGCGGGACTAAGAACAATGAGGCAGTTCTTC.

This chain uses TRBV12-5 with TRBJ2-2; TRBD1 matches 7 bases. The trim removed 5 bases at V and 7 bases at J, leaving 7 bases unmatched. The germline gives CDR1 LGHNT, CDR2 FRNRAP. The CDR3 is made up of 14 amino acids. DNA for the CDR3: TGTGCTAGTGGTCCCGACAGGGCCGGCGGGGAGCTGTTTTTT. Residues: CASGPDRAGGELFF.

The chain carries TRBV30 and TRBJ2-7; D might be TRBD1 (5 bases). This CDR3 comprises 14 residues. CDR1 and CDR2 (germline): GTSNPN, SVGIG (reference sequence). Trimming cost V 0 bases and J 9 bases, with 18 bases left between them. The CDR3 spells CAWSVPPQVLPQYF. CDR3 bases: TGTGCCTGGAGTGTTCCCCCACAGGTCCTGCCGCAGTACTTC.

This chain joins TRBV5-1 and TRBJ2-3; TRBD1 aligns across 9 bases. CDR1 is SGHRS, CDR2 YFSETQ, per germline. V was pared by 0 bases and J by 4 bases, with 6 bases of the junction left unmatched. The CDR3 has 16 amino acids. CDR3 in DNA: TGCGCCAGCAGCTTGGAGCCCGGGGACAGGGCAGATACGCAGTATTTT. Translation: CASSLEPGDRADTQYF.

V usage is TRBV27 and J usage is TRBJ2-3; perhaps TRBD1 as D (6 bases). The CDR3 runs 13 residues. V lost 2 bases, J lost 3 bases, and 6 bases lay in between. Germline V gene sequence: CDR1 MNHEY, CDR2 SMNVEV (reference sequence). The CDR3 coding sequence is TGTGCCAGCAGTTTAAGGGGGACAGATACGCAGTATTTT. This gives the protein CASSLRGTDTQYF.

This clone was counted only a few times. The chain has TRBV14 and TRBJ1-1; D is unclear. V was shortened by 1 base and J by 6 bases, with 9 bases between the two germline ends. Germline V lookup: CDR1 SGHDN, CDR2 FVKESK. This CDR3 contains 13 residues. The CDR3 here is CASSQVQSAEAFF. The CDR3, as DNA: TGTGCCAGCAGCCAAGTGCAGTCCGCTGAAGCTTTCTTT.

The chain recombines TRBV5-4 with TRBJ2-7; 8 nucleotides line up with TRBD1. The germline gives CDR1 SGHNT, CDR2 YYREEE (reference sequence). The V and J ends lost 4 bases and 1 base, in that order; junction bases with no gene match: 4. The CDR3 runs 14 residues. For the CDR3, the DNA is TGTGCCAGCAGCCCGGGACAGGAGTCCTACGAGCAGTACTTC. This translates into CASSPGQESYEQYF.

The CDR3 reads CASSQSGSFYNEQFF. The CDR3 nucleotides read TGTGCCAGCAGTCAAAGCGGGAGTTTCTACAATGAGCAGTTCTTC. The chain uses TRBV5-4 and TRBJ2-1, with TRBD2 identical over 8 bases. The trim removed 5 bases at V and 3 bases at J, leaving 7 bases unmatched. The CDR3 spans 15 residues. Germline V gene sequence: CDR1 SGHNT, CDR2 YYREEE (reference sequence).

This CDR3 reads CASSLTRQASVNRPQHF. The CDR3 DNA reads TGTGCCAGCAGCTTAACTAGACAGGCGAGTGTTAATAGACCCCAGCATTTT. The V gene is TRBV7-2, the J gene TRBJ1-5; possibly TRBD1 for D (6 bases). Trimming cost V 2 bases and J 10 bases, with 24 bases left between them. The V gene's germline CDR1 is SGHTA and CDR2 FQGNSA. The CDR3 sequence is 17 residues long.

In its sample, this clone was seen a few times. The chain carries TRBV6-6 and TRBJ1-1; D not certain. The CDR3 runs to 11 residues. CDR1 is MNHNY and CDR2 is SVGAGI in the germline V gene (reference sequence). The ends were cut back, 5 bases at V and 7 bases at J, with 8 bases in the middle. The CDR3 loop reads CASSAGDEAFF. DNA of the CDR3: TGTGCCAGCAGTGCTGGTGATGAAGCTTTCTTT.

The CDR3 nucleotides read TGTGCCTGGAGTGACCCCCAACTGAAAACTAATGAAAAACTGTTTTTT. It translates to CAWSDPQLKTNEKLFF. This chain uses TRBV30 with TRBJ1-4; D not resolved. Between the trimmed V and J ends, which lost 1 base and 1 base, there was a span of 13 bases. This CDR3 comprises 16 residues. The germline V gene has CDR1 GTSNPN and CDR2 SVGIG (reference sequence).